This T cell receptor beta chain is from a study of cytomegalovirus exposure and HLA in healthy donors. Points from the study as a whole: Overall, approximately 150 TCR beta chains were annotated as cytomegalovirus-associated.

Of note for this clone: Antigen: not known.

Measured with immunoSEQ multiplex PCR; TCRdb has only the in-frame clones, and not every one. The sample includes approximately 76,000 clones, roughly 95% seen only once; the top ten take roughly 3.3%. V was cut by 0 bases and J by 4 bases, with 9 bases left in between. CDR3 size: 14 residues. The germline gives CDR1 LGHNA, CDR2 YSLEER. This chain links TRBV4-3 with TRBJ1-1; perhaps TRBD1 as D (6 bases). The sequence was obtained from a woman in her late teens or twenties in good health and CMV-seropositive. The sample was PBMCs. The DNA for the CDR3 is TGCGCCAGCAGCCAAGATCTAGGGGGCACTGAAGCTTTCTTT. It specifies CASSQDLGGTEAFF.